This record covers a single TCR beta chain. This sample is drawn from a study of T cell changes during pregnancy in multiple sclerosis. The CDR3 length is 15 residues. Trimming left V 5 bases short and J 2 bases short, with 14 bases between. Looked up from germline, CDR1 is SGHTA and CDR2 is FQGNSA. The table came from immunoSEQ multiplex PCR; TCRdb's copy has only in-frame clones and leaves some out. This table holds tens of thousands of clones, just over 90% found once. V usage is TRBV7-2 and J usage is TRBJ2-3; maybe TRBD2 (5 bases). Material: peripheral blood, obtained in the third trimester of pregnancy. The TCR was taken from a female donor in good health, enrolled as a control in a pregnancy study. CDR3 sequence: CASSPYMTTTDTQYF. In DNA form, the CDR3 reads TGTGCCAGCAGCCCTTATATGACTACCACAGATACGCAGTATTTT.